Listed here is a single T cell receptor beta chain. The sample comes from a study of CD8+CD57+ T cells in acquired aplastic anemia. About the research overall: Sorted CD4+ and CD8+ cell DNA averaged roughly 3.2 ug.

Sequencing was done on patients that had shown CD8+CD57+ cell expansion by flow cytometry. It was genomic DNA that served as the template for profiling TCR beta VDJ and CDR3. TCRdb called the reads again in MiXCR, with one record for every CDR3 protein. Seen here are over 150,000 distinct CDR3 sequences, 63% observed once, and the top ten hold roughly 42%. The sequenced material came from sorted CD4+, CD8+, or CD8+CD57+ T cells (not recorded which) from PBMCs. This clonotype originated in a human donor with aplastic anemia.

The CDR3 protein is CAISELGGGQPQHF. Written as DNA, the CDR3 is TGTGCCATCAGTGAGTTAGGGGGAGGTCAGCCCCAGCATTTT. V gene TRBV10-3 combines with J gene TRBJ1-5; tentative D call: TRBD1 (6 bases). This CDR3 has 14 residues. Germline values: CDR1 ENHRY, CDR2 SYGVKD. Trimming stripped 1 base from V and 6 bases from J, with 10 bases between.